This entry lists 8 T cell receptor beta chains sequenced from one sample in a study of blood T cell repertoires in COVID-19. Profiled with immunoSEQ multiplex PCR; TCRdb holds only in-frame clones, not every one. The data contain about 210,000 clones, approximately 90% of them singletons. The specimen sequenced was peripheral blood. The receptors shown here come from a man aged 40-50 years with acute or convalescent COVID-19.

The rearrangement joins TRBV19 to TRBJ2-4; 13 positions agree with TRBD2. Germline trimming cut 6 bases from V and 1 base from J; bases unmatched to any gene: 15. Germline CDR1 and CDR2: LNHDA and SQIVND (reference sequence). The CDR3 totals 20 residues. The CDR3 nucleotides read TGTGCCAGTAGGCCCCCTCCCGGGACTAGCGGGAAGGTGGCCAAAAACATTCAGTACTTC. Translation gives CASRPPPGTSGKVAKNIQYF. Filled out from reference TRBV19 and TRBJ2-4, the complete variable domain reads DGGITQSPKYLFRKEGQNVTLSCEQNLNHDAMYWYRQDPGQGLRLIYYSQIVNDFQKGDIAEGYSVSREKKESFPLTVTSAQKNPTAFYLCASRPPPGTSGKVAKNIQYFGAGTRLSVL.

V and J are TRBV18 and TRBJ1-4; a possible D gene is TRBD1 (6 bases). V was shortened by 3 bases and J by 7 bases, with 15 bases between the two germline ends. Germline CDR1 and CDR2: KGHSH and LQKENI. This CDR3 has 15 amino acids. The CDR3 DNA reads TGTGCCAGCTCACCTCAATCAGGGGAGGGTGAAAAACTGTTTTTT. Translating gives CASSPQSGEGEKLFF.

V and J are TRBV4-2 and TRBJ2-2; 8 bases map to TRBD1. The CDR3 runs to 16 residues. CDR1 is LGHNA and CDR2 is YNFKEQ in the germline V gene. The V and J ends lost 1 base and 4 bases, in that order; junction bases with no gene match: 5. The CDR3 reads CASSQAGTGGTGELFF. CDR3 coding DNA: TGTGCCAGCAGCCAAGCTGGAACAGGGGGCACCGGGGAGCTGTTTTTT.

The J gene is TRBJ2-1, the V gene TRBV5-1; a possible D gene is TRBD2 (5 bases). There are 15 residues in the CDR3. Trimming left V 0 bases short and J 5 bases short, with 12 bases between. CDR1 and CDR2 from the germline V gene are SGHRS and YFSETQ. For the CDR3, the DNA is TGCGCCAGCAGCTTGGCTCCTAGCACTAACAATGAGCAGTTCTTC. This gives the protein CASSLAPSTNNEQFF.

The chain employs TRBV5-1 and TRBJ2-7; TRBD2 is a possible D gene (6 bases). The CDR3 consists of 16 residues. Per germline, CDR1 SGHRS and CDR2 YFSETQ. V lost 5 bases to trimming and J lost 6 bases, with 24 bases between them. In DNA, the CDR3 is TGCGCCAGCAGGGGGTCACAGGAGGGCGTGTGGGGCGAGCAGTACTTC. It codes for CASRGSQEGVWGEQYF.

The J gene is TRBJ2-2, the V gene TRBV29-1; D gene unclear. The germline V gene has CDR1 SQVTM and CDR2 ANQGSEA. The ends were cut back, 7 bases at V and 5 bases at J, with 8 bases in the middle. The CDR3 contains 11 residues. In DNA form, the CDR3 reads TGCAGCGCGACGGTGACCGGGGAGCTGTTTTTT. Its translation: CSATVTGELFF.

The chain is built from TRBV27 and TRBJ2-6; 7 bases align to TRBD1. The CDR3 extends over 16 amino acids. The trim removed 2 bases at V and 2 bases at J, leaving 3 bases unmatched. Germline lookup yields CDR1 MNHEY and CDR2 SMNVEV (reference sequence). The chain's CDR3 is CASSLRQGAGANVLTF. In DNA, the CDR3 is TGTGCCAGCAGTTTAAGACAGGGTGCTGGGGCCAACGTCCTGACTTTC. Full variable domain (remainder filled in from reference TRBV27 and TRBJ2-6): EAQVTQNPRYLITVTGKKLTVTCSQNMNHEYMSWYRQDPGLGLRQIYYSMNVEVTDKGDVPEGYKVSRKEKRNFPLILESPSPNQTSLYFCASSLRQGAGANVLTFGAGSRLTVL.

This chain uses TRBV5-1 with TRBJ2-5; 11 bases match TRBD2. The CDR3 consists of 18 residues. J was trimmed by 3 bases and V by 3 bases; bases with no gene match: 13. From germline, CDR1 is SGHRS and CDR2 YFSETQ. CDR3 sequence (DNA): TGCGCCAGCAGCTACGACAGTAGCGGGGGGGCGGGTGAAGAGACCCAGTACTTC. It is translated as CASSYDSSGGAGEETQYF.